The 16 T cell receptor beta chains below all came from one sample that was sequenced in a study of T-cell reconstitution after alpha-beta-depleted transplantation in children. As it was prepared, the TCRbeta library received unique molecular identifiers. TCRdb recomputed calls from the PCR reads with MiXCR, one row per CDR3 protein. This sample has about 610,000 distinct CDR3 sequences, with over 9.5% found just once. The source material was PBMCs from the stem cell graft donor, sampled from the stem cell graft. These receptors were collected from a human donor who donated a stem cell graft to a child with acute myeloid leukemia.

This clonotype showed up just a few times. The chain uses TRBV15 and TRBJ2-1, with 7 positions matching TRBD1. Germline V gene sequence: CDR1 LNHNV, CDR2 YYDKDF (reference sequence). The ends lost 3 bases at V and 7 bases at J; junction bases unmatched: 3. The CDR3 loop spans 13 amino acids. CDR3 region: CATSSGTVNEQFF. CDR3 DNA: TGTGCCACCAGCAGTGGGACAGTTAATGAGCAGTTCTTC.

There are a few counts of this clonotype. This rearrangement joins TRBV11-2 to TRBJ2-3; no clear D gene. Trimming took off 1 base at V and 4 bases at J, with 15 bases between the two ends. Germline V gene sequence: CDR1 SGHAT, CDR2 FQNNGV. The CDR3 runs 16 residues. The CDR3 region has the DNA TGTGCCAGCAGCTTAGTGGTGTGGAGCCTGTCAGATACGCAGTATTTT. It codes for CASSLVVWSLSDTQYF.

There are a few counts of this clonotype. V is TRBV15 and J is TRBJ1-4, with 7 bases that match TRBD1. The germline CDR1 and CDR2 sequences are LNHNV and YYDKDF (reference sequence). V shed 5 bases and J 4 bases; nucleotides not matched to a gene: 4. This CDR3 is 14 amino acids long. For the CDR3, the DNA is TGTGCCACCAGCCCAGGGGGTAATAATGAAAAACTGTTTTTT. Translated: CATSPGGNNEKLFF.

The rearrangement links TRBV14 to TRBJ2-2; D ambiguous. The CDR3 length is 14 residues. V was clipped by 1 base and J by 5 bases, with 8 bases between them. The germline CDR1 and CDR2 sequences are SGHDN and FVKESK. Here the CDR3 DNA reads TGTGCCAGCAGCCAAGCAATACTAACCGGGGAGCTGTTTTTT. Protein: CASSQAILTGELFF.

This chain connects TRBV20-1 to TRBJ2-3; D might be TRBD2 (7 bases). The germline V and J ends were trimmed by 6 bases and 1 base, with 20 bases remaining between them. There are 16 residues in the CDR3. The germline V gene encodes CDR1 DFQATT and CDR2 SNEGSKA (reference sequence). Written as DNA, the CDR3 is TGCAGTGCCGCGGGGGCTTCGGGCGGGGGCACAGATACGCAGTATTTT. Translating it yields CSAAGASGGGTDTQYF.

This clonotype turned up a few times. This chain links TRBV5-1 with TRBJ2-2, with 11 bases fitting TRBD2. V lost 4 bases, J lost 5 bases, and 7 bases stayed unmatched. CDR1 and CDR2 (germline): SGHRS, YFSETQ. CDR3 length: 16 amino acids. CDR3 nucleotides: TGCGCCAGCAGCACTCTAGCGGGAGGACCAACCGGGGAGCTGTTTTTT. It codes for CASSTLAGGPTGELFF.

The CDR3, as DNA: TGCGCCAGCAGCCCCACTTCTAGCGAGCCTAGGAAGCAGTACTTC. It translates to CASSPTSSEPRKQYF. The V and J genes are TRBV4-1 and TRBJ2-7; possible D gene TRBD2, 6 bases. The CDR3 loop spans 15 amino acids. Germline V gene data show CDR1 as MGHRA and CDR2 as YSYEKL. Trimming took 4 bases from V and 8 from J, leaving 21 bases between them.

This clonotype was observed many times. This chain uses TRBV6-2 or TRBV6-3 with TRBJ1-2; 7 nucleotides align to TRBD1. Germline lookup yields CDR1 MNHEY and CDR2 SVGEGT. J gave up 1 base and V 2 bases, and 1 base lay outside the gene matches. The CDR3 spans 14 residues. This chain's CDR3 is CASSYGQVNYGYTF. CDR3 coding DNA: TGTGCCAGCAGTTACGGACAGGTTAACTATGGCTACACCTTC.

This clonotype has only a few counts. CDR3 sequence (DNA): TGCGCCAGCAGCCTCGACCTCTTACCCCGGCGGCTACTCCGCTACGAGCAGTACTTC. As protein: CASSLDLLPRRLLRYEQYF. The chain is built from TRBV5-1 and TRBJ2-7; D unclear. Trimming left V 4 bases short and J 3 bases short, with 29 bases between. CDR1 is SGHRS and CDR2 is YFSETQ in the germline V gene. This CDR3 spans 19 amino acids.

In regard to this clonotype: A read error may explain this, as a much larger clone is one base away. The CDR3 is CATRPGVGIVYEQYF. CDR3 bases: TGTGCCACCAGACCCGGAGTGGGAATTGTCTACGAGCAGTACTTC. The chain is built from TRBV24-1 and TRBJ2-7; the D is unclear. The V gene lost 7 bases and the J gene lost 3 bases, with 18 bases spanning the gap. There are 15 residues in the CDR3. CDR1 is KGHDR and CDR2 is SFDVKD in the germline V gene.

The J gene is TRBJ2-2, the V gene TRBV5-6; perhaps TRBD2 as D (6 bases). The CDR3 covers 16 residues. CDR1 is SGHDT, CDR2 YYEEEE, per germline. Trimming took 0 bases from V and 0 from J, leaving 9 bases between them. The CDR3 spells CASSLDGTSNTGELFF. CDR3 nucleotide sequence: TGTGCCAGCAGCTTGGATGGGACTTCGAACACCGGGGAGCTGTTTTTT. The complete variable domain, with remaining parts taken from reference TRBV5-6 and TRBJ2-2, reads DAGVTQSPTHLIKTRGQQVTLRCSPKSGHDTVSWYQQALGQGPQFIFQYYEEEERQRGNFPDRFSGHQFPNYSSELNVNALLLGDSALYLCASSLDGTSNTGELFFGEGSRLTVL.

Many counts were recorded for this clonotype. The rearrangement links TRBV12-3 or TRBV12-4 to TRBJ2-2; TRBD2 agrees at 7 bases. CDR3 length: 16 residues. Germline trimming cut 3 bases from V and 3 bases from J; bases unmatched to any gene: 7. The CDR3 nucleotides are TGTGCCAGCAGTTTTTCTAGCGGCCAACACACCGGGGAGCTGTTTTTT. This gives the protein CASSFSSGQHTGELFF.

This clonotype has just a few counts. The chain combines TRBV27 with TRBJ2-3; TRBD2 matches 9 bases. Germline-derived CDR1 and CDR2 are MNHEY and SMNVEV (reference sequence). The CDR3 contains 17 residues. J gave up 0 bases and V 3 bases, and 7 bases lay outside the gene matches. In DNA form, the CDR3 reads TGTGCCAGCAGTTTCCGTTCTAGCGGGGCAAGCACAGATACGCAGTATTTT. Translation gives CASSFRSSGASTDTQYF.

In this sample, this clonotype turned up a few times. The V gene is TRBV28, the J gene TRBJ2-7, with D tentatively TRBD2 (6 bases). CDR1 and CDR2 (germline): MDHEN, SYDVKM. Trimming stripped 7 bases from V and 1 base from J, with 11 bases between. CDR3 size: 13 residues. The CDR3 loop is CASKTGGSYEQYF. CDR3 nucleotides: TGTGCCAGCAAGACTGGGGGGTCCTACGAGCAGTACTTC.

The rearrangement uses TRBV10-3 and TRBJ2-7; 13 bases are shared with TRBD2. The CDR3 spans 19 residues. The germline V gene encodes CDR1 ENHRY and CDR2 SYGVKD. Losses at the gene ends were 0 bases for V and 1 base for J; bases not matched to a gene: 9. CDR3 sequence (DNA): TGTGCCATCAGTGAGTCATGGGGGACTAGCGGGAAAGCATCCTACGAGCAGTACTTC. Encoded protein: CAISESWGTSGKASYEQYF.

This clonotype was seen only a few times. The chain carries TRBV9 and TRBJ2-7; D is possibly TRBD2 (6 bases). Trimming stripped 0 bases from V and 6 bases from J, with 25 bases between. Germline V gives CDR1 SGDLS, CDR2 YYNGEE. The CDR3 length is 18 residues. The CDR3 is CASSVGAKPGLRPGEQYF. Written as DNA, the CDR3 is TGTGCCAGCAGCGTAGGAGCCAAACCGGGACTTCGACCGGGCGAGCAGTACTTC.